This passage covers 18 T cell receptor beta chains from one sample sequenced in a study of blood T cells in healthy people across ages. Primers used in a second PCR of roughly 6 to 11 cycles were a sample-barcoded 5' primer and a J-beta primer mix. MiXCR, run by TCRdb on the 5' RACE reads, gives a single entry per CDR3 protein. This table has about 1,400,000 distinct CDR3 sequences, approximately 63% appearing once. The sequencing sample was made of blood. These receptors originate from a young man in good health.

This clonotype occurred many times. The rearrangement uses TRBV4-1 and TRBJ2-3; no definite D call. Germline V CDR1 and CDR2: MGHRA, YSYEKL. CDR3 length: 16 amino acids. Trimming removed 0 bases from V and 0 bases from J, with 10 bases in between. CDR3: CASSQEWYPSTDTQYF. CDR3 DNA: TGCGCCAGCAGCCAAGAGTGGTACCCTAGCACAGATACGCAGTATTTT.

The chain is built from TRBV5-1 and TRBJ2-5; D possibly corresponds to TRBD2 (6 bases). Per germline, CDR1 SGHRS and CDR2 YFSETQ. The CDR3 is 15 amino acids. Between the trimmed V and J ends, which lost 0 bases and 5 bases, there was a span of 14 bases. The CDR3 DNA reads as TGCGCCAGCAGCTTGGATGCGGGGCAAAGGGAGACCCAGTACTTC. Protein product: CASSLDAGQRETQYF.

DNA for the CDR3: TGCAGTGCTAGAGATAGCGTCGGAGAAAGGGCCAACGTCCTGACTTTC. Residues: CSARDSVGERANVLTF. The V call is TRBV20-1, the J call TRBJ2-6; D might be TRBD2 (5 bases). The CDR3 is made up of 16 amino acids. Germline V gene data show CDR1 as DFQATT and CDR2 as SNEGSKA (reference sequence). Between the trimmed V and J ends, which lost 0 bases and 5 bases, there was a span of 14 bases.

The rearrangement joins TRBV6-2 or TRBV6-3 to TRBJ1-6; TRBD1 might be the D (5 bases). Germline V gene data show CDR1 as MNHEY and CDR2 as SVGEGT. The CDR3 has 12 amino acids. V lost 8 bases and J 8 bases, leaving 10 bases between the germline ends. In DNA, the CDR3 is TGTGCCAGCCAGGACAACTATTCACCCCTCCACTTT. Its translation: CASQDNYSPLHF.

The V and J genes are TRBV7-2 and TRBJ2-5; D remains unclear. V dropped 1 base and J dropped 3 bases, with 15 bases sitting between them. CDR1 and CDR2 (germline): SGHTA, FQGNSA. CDR3 length: 16 residues. This chain's CDR3 is CASSLGVGWQKETQYF. DNA of the CDR3: TGTGCCAGCAGCTTAGGCGTCGGGTGGCAGAAAGAGACCCAGTACTTC.

The gene calls are TRBV18 and TRBJ1-1; D uncertain. The germline V gene has CDR1 KGHSH and CDR2 LQKENI. V shed 2 bases and J shed 4 bases, with 14 bases lying between them. The CDR3 contains 15 residues. The CDR3 nucleotides are TGTGCCAGCTCACCAACCCGATGGGGAACCACTGAAGCTTTCTTT. Translating it yields CASSPTRWGTTEAFF.

The genes are TRBV9 and TRBJ2-7; a weak D match, TRBD2 (6 bases). The CDR3 is made up of 13 amino acids. Trimming stripped 2 bases from V and 4 bases from J, with 10 bases between. Germline values: CDR1 SGDLS, CDR2 YYNGEE. The CDR3 spells CASSVQEGYEQYF. The CDR3 DNA follows: TGTGCCAGCAGCGTGCAGGAGGGGTACGAGCAGTACTTC.

This chain connects TRBV6-2 or TRBV6-3 to TRBJ1-6; D unresolved. V lost 6 bases, J lost 0 bases, and 15 bases lay in between. Germline V lookup: CDR1 MNHEY, CDR2 SVGEGT. This CDR3 has 17 residues. CDR3 nucleotides: TGTGCCAGCAGACCTCCCTCGCTCAGCTCCTATAATTCACCCCTCCACTTT. Its translation: CASRPPSLSSYNSPLHF.

The chain joins TRBV27 to TRBJ2-5, with TRBD2 matching 8 bases. The V segment lost 4 bases and the J segment 3 bases; nucleotides outside the gene matches: 4. The CDR3 covers 14 residues. Per germline, CDR1 MNHEY and CDR2 SMNVEV (reference sequence). CDR3 DNA sequence: TGTGCCAGCAGTTCCCTCGGGGGGGAAGAGACCCAGTACTTC. Encoded protein: CASSSLGGEETQYF.

Concerning this clonotype itself: This sequence is one base from a far larger clone and is likely a read error. V gene TRBV11-2 combines with J gene TRBJ2-7; D might be TRBD1 (6 bases). The DNA end is a closer match to TRBJ2-5, so the J assignment may be wrong. CDR3 length: 12 amino acids. Germline-derived CDR1 and CDR2 are SGHAT and FQNNGV. Here the CDR3 DNA reads TGTTCCAGCAGCTTAGGGGGAGAGACCCAGTACTTC. Its translation is CSSSLGGETQYF.

The chain combines TRBV28 with TRBJ2-7; D call uncertain. V was trimmed by 2 bases and J by 2 bases, leaving 7 bases between them. Germline CDR1 and CDR2: MDHEN and SYDVKM. The length of the CDR3 is 13 residues. The CDR3 reads CASSLKMAYEQYF. The CDR3 coding sequence is TGTGCCAGCAGTTTAAAGATGGCCTACGAGCAGTACTTC.

The CDR3 region has the DNA TGTGCCAGCAGTTTAGTCGCGGACCCCTCGGACACCGGGGAGCTGTTTTTT. As protein: CASSLVADPSDTGELFF. V and J are TRBV27 and TRBJ2-2, with D unclear. Trimming shortened V by 2 bases and J by 3 bases, and 16 bases separated the two germline ends. From germline, CDR1 is MNHEY and CDR2 SMNVEV (reference sequence). The CDR3 runs to 17 residues.

The chain uses TRBV5-1 and TRBJ1-1; the D gene is possibly TRBD1 (6 bases). Germline CDR1 and CDR2: SGHRS and YFSETQ. V was shortened by 6 bases and J by 3 bases, with 15 bases between the two germline ends. The CDR3 runs to 14 residues. CDR3 region: CASTGGAMYTEAFF. DNA of the CDR3: TGCGCCAGCACCGGGGGGGCCATGTACACTGAAGCTTTCTTT.

J is TRBJ2-4 and V is TRBV20-1; weak D call: TRBD1 (5 bases). TRBJ2-7 matches the DNA end more closely, so the J call is doubtful. CDR1 and CDR2 from the germline V gene are DFQATT and SNEGSKA (reference sequence). The CDR3 is 16 residues long. CDR3: CSARVLPQGGWYEQYF. The CDR3 DNA is TGCAGTGCTAGAGTTCTTCCCCAGGGTGGTTGGTACGAGCAGTACTTC.

This clonotype was seen at least ten times. The rearrangement joins TRBV7-9 to TRBJ2-6; tentative D call: TRBD1 (6 bases). Germline V gene data show CDR1 as SEHNR and CDR2 as FQNEAQ (reference sequence). Between the trimmed V and J ends, which lost 1 base and 2 bases, there was a span of 18 bases. The CDR3 has 19 residues. This CDR3 is CASSLVVGAGATGANVLTF. Written as DNA, the CDR3 is TGTGCCAGCAGCTTAGTGGTTGGGGCAGGGGCGACTGGGGCCAACGTCCTGACTTTC.

The V and J genes are TRBV20-1 and TRBJ2-1, with D hard to call. CDR1 DFQATT and CDR2 SNEGSKA come from the germline V gene (reference sequence). The CDR3 is 14 amino acids. V lost 5 bases, J lost 0 bases, and 11 bases lay in between. The CDR3 sequence: CSAPDGSSYNEQFF. The CDR3 coding sequence is TGCAGTGCTCCGGATGGTAGCTCCTACAATGAGCAGTTCTTC.

The V call is TRBV2, the J call TRBJ2-3; TRBD2 agrees at 10 bases. The CDR3 is made up of 15 amino acids. V shed 5 bases and J 4 bases; nucleotides not matched to a gene: 6. The germline V gene has CDR1 SNHLY and CDR2 FYNNEI. CDR3 sequence reads: CASSSLAGAPDTQYF. CDR3 DNA sequence: TGTGCCAGCAGTTCTCTAGCGGGAGCCCCAGATACGCAGTATTTT.

The chain couples TRBV5-6 to TRBJ1-1, with 8 bases matching TRBD1. The CDR3 sequence is 16 residues long. The trim removed 0 bases at V and 2 bases at J, leaving 6 bases unmatched. The germline CDR1 and CDR2 sequences are SGHDT and YYEEEE. CDR3 DNA: TGTGCCAGCAGCTTGGCCCCGACAGGGGTAAACACTGAAGCTTTCTTT. This gives the protein CASSLAPTGVNTEAFF.